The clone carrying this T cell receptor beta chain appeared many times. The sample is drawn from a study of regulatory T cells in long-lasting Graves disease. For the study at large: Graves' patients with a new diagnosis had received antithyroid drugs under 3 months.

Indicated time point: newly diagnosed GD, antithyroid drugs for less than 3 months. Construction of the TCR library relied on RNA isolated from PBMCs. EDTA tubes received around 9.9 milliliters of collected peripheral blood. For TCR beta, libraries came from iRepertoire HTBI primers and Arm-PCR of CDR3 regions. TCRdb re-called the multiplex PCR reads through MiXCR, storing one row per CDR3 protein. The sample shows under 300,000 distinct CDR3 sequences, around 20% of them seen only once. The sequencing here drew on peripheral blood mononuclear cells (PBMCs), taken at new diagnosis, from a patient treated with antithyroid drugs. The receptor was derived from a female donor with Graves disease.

This CDR3 reads CASSFGTRETQYF. The DNA for the CDR3 is TGTGCCAGCAGCTTCGGGACGCGGGAGACCCAGTACTTC. The chain uses TRBV11-2 and TRBJ2-5; D possibly matches TRBD1 or TRBD2 (5 bases each). The CDR3 has 13 residues. Germline V lookup: CDR1 SGHAT, CDR2 FQNNGV. The V end was cut by 3 bases, the J end by 5 bases, with 10 bases between. The full variable domain, its missing parts supplied by reference TRBV11-2 and TRBJ2-5, is EAGVAQSPRYKIIEKRQSVAFWCNPISGHATLYWYQQILGQGPKLLIQFQNNGVVDDSQLPKDRFSAERLKGVDSTLKIQPAKLEDSAVYLCASSFGTRETQYFGPGTRLLVL.